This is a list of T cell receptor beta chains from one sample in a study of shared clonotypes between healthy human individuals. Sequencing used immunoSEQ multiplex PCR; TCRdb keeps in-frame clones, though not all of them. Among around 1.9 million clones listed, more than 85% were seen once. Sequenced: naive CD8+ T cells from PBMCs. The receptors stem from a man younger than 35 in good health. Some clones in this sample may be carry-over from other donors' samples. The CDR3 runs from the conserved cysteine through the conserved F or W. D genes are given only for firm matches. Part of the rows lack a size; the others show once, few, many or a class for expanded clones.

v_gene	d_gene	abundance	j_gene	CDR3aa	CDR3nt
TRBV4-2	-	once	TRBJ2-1	CASSQDPSWGPYNEQFF	TGTGCCAGCAGCCAAGATCCCTCCTGGGGGCCCTACAATGAGCAGTTCTTC
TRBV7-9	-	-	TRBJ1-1	CASRLQEIMNTEAFF	TGTGCCAGCAGACTACAGGAGATCATGAACACTGAAGCTTTCTTT
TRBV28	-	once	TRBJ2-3	CASSLWGDTDTQYF	TGTGCCAGCAGTCTCTGGGGGGACACAGATACGCAGTATTTT
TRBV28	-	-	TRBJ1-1	CASSLWGSLNTEAFF	TGTGCCAGCAGTTTATGGGGCAGCTTGAACACTGAAGCTTTCTTT
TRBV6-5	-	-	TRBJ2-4	CASIGQGGRQYF	TGTGCCAGCATAGGCCAGGGTGGGCGGCAGTACTTC
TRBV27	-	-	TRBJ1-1	CASSFRNQHEAFF	TGTGCCAGCAGTTTCCGAAACCAGCATGAAGCTTTCTTT
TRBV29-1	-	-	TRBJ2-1	CSVDRGAYNEQFF	TGCAGCGTTGATAGGGGGGCTTACAATGAGCAGTTCTTC
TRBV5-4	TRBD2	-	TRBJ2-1	CASSLLAGGPGNEQFF	TGTGCCAGCAGCTTACTAGCGGGAGGGCCGGGCAATGAGCAGTTCTTC
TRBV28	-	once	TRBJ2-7	CASSPRGAPEFYEQYF	TGTGCCAGCAGCCCTAGGGGAGCCCCAGAGTTCTACGAGCAGTACTTC
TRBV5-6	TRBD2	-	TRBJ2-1	CASINSGRGRYGIDEQFF	TGTGCCAGCATTAACTCTGGGCGCGGGAGGTATGGTATCGATGAGCAGTTCTTC
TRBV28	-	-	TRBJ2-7	CASSSGAGSYEQYF	TGTGCCAGCAGTTCCGGGGCAGGGAGTTACGAGCAGTACTTC
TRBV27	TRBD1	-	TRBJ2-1	CASSPQGAGIPTNNEQFF	TGTGCCAGCAGTCCCCAGGGGGCAGGGATACCGACCAACAATGAGCAGTTCTTC
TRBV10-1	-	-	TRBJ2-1	CASSTGLANHNEQFF	TGCGCCAGCAGCACTGGTCTAGCGAACCACAATGAGCAGTTCTTC
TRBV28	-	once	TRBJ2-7	CASSKSGTAYYEQYF	TGTGCCAGCAGTAAATCGGGGACTGCCTACTACGAGCAGTACTTC
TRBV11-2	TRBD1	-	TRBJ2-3	CASSLDLIPGQGTYTQYF	TGTGCCAGCAGCTTAGACCTCATTCCGGGACAGGGGACCTATACGCAGTATTTT
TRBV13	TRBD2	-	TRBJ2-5	CASSLLAAPETQYF	TGTGCCAGCAGCTTACTAGCGGCCCCAGAGACCCAGTACTTC
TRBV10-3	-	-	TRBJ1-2	CAISEGDSYTF	TGTGCCATCTCGGAGGGGGATAGCTACACCTTC
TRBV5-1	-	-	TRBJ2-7	CASSLGAPYEQYF	TGCGCCAGCAGCTTAGGTGCCCCCTACGAGCAGTACTTC
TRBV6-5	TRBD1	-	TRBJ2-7	CASSYGDRDYEQYF	TGTGCCAGCAGTTATGGGGACAGGGACTACGAGCAGTACTTC
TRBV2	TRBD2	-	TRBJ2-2	CASSVMLGLAGGPSTGELFF	TGTGCCAGCAGTGTAATGCTAGGACTAGCGGGAGGCCCGAGTACCGGGGAGCTGTTTTTT
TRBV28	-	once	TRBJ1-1	CASTGETAEAFF	TGTGCCAGCACAGGGGAGACGGCTGAAGCTTTCTTT
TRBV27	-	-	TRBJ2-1	CASSMDPSSYNEQFF	TGTGCCAGCAGTATGGACCCAAGCTCCTACAATGAGCAGTTCTTC
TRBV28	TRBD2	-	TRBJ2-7	CASGTSGSYEQYF	TGTGCCAGCGGGACTAGCGGCTCCTACGAGCAGTACTTC
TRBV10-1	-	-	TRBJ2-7	CASSESTRGGNEQYF	TGCGCCAGCAGTGAGTCGACCCGAGGGGGTAACGAGCAGTACTTC
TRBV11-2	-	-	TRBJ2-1	CASSSTRTPYNEQFF	TGTGCCAGCAGCTCCACCCGGACTCCCTACAATGAGCAGTTCTTC
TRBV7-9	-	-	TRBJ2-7	CASSFGVSEQYF	TGTGCCAGCAGCTTCGGGGTCTCCGAGCAGTACTTC
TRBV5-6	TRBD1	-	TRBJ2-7	CASSPWLQGASSYEQYF	TGTGCCAGCAGCCCCTGGCTACAGGGGGCATCCTCCTACGAGCAGTACTTC
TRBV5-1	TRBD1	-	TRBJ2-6	CASSLARTGAYSGANVLTF	TGCGCCAGCAGCTTGGCCCGGACAGGGGCCTACTCTGGGGCCAACGTCCTGACTTTC
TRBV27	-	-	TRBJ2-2	CASSASSELFF	TGTGCCAGCAGTGCGTCTTCCGAGCTGTTTTTT
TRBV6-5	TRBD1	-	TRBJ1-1	CASSYPTGYGTEAFF	TGTGCCAGCAGTTACCCGACAGGGTACGGCACTGAAGCTTTCTTT
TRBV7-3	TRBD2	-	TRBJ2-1	CASASREGLVDEQFF	TGTGCCAGCGCCAGCCGGGAGGGCCTAGTAGATGAGCAGTTCTTC
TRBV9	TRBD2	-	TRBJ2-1	CASSDGTSSYNEQFF	TGTGCCAGCAGCGACGGGACTAGCTCCTACAATGAGCAGTTCTTC
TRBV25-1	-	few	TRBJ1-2	CASSEYGGGYTF	TGTGCCAGCAGTGAATATGGGGGCGGCTACACCTTC
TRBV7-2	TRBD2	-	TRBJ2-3	CASSPSPAGITSTDTQYF	TGTGCCAGCAGCCCCAGCCCAGCGGGAATCACTAGCACAGATACGCAGTATTTT
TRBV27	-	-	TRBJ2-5	CASSSLRGGPQETQYF	TGTGCCAGCAGTTCCTTGCGGGGAGGACCTCAAGAGACCCAGTACTTC
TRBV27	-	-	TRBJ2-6	CASSPPQQLSGANVLTF	TGTGCCAGCAGTCCTCCTCAACAGCTCTCTGGGGCCAACGTCCTGACTTTC
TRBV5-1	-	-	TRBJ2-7	CASSLSGLVNPFYEQYF	TGCGCCAGCAGCTTGTCTGGCCTCGTAAACCCATTTTACGAGCAGTACTTC
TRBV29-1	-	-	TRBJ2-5	CSVGPNIQYF	TGCAGCGTGGGGCCCAATATCCAGTACTTC
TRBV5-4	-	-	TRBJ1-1	CASSLRDLNTEAFF	TGTGCCAGCAGCTTGAGGGACCTGAACACTGAAGCTTTCTTT
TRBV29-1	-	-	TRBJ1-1	CSVEATMTGNTEAFF	TGCAGCGTTGAAGCCACCATGACAGGGAACACTGAAGCTTTCTTT
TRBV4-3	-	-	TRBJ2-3	CASSQAGRTDTQYF	TGCGCCAGCAGCCAAGCGGGGCGCACAGATACGCAGTATTTT
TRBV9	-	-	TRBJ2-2	CASSEPGHLTNTGELFF	TGTGCCAGCAGCGAGCCGGGACACCTAACGAACACCGGGGAGCTGTTTTTT
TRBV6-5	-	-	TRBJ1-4	CASSITLAANEKLFF	TGTGCCAGCTCGATTACACTAGCAGCTAATGAAAAACTGTTTTTT
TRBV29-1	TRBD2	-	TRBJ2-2	CSVELAGILQGELFF	TGCAGCGTTGAACTAGCGGGAATCTTGCAAGGGGAGCTGTTTTTT
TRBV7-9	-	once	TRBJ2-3	CASSSPLGTDTQYF	TGTGCCAGCAGCTCGCCACTAGGAACAGATACGCAGTATTTT
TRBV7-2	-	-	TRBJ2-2	CASSQDSYYTGELFF	TGTGCCAGCAGCCAGGACAGTTACTACACCGGGGAGCTGTTTTTT
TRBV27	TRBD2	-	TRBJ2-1	CATESLTSGDYNEQFF	TGTGCCACCGAATCCCTGACTAGCGGGGATTACAATGAGCAGTTCTTC
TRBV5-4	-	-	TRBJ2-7	CASSSSYEQYF	TGTGCCAGCAGCTCATCCTACGAGCAGTACTTC
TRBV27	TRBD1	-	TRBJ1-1	CASSPQGALAWEAFF	TGTGCCAGCAGTCCCCAGGGGGCGCTCGCCTGGGAAGCTTTCTTT
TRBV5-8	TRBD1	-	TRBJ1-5	CASSLGDSSNQPQHF	TGTGCCAGCAGCCTGGGGGACAGTAGCAATCAGCCCCAGCATTTT
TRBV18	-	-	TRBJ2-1	CASSPPFMPGTYNEQFF	TGTGCCAGCTCACCACCGTTTATGCCGGGAACCTACAATGAGCAGTTCTTC
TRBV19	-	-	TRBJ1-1	CASSLPADTEAFF	TGTGCCAGTAGTCTTCCCGCGGACACTGAAGCTTTCTTT